This entry is about one TCR beta chain. Its matching antigen is unknown. This record belongs to a study of cytomegalovirus exposure and HLA in healthy donors. The study ran its PCR with 60 Vbeta and 13 Jbeta primers. Measured with immunoSEQ multiplex PCR; TCRdb has only the in-frame clones, and not every one. The sample comprises fewer than 200,000 clones, approximately 80% of which are singletons, and more than 0.5% rests with the top ten. V lost 4 bases to trimming and J lost 3 bases; unmatched junction nucleotides: 13. This CDR3 has 17 amino acids. Germline CDR1 is SGHDN and CDR2 is FVKESK. Study results and limitations: Researchers catalogued about 150 TCR beta chains as cytomegalovirus-associated. In a later analysis, V- and J-gene trimming of beta chains associated with a DCLRE1C missense variant, replicated independently. Across donors, presence/absence analyses took sequencing depth to be roughly uniform. Among the CMV-associated chains, a few were confirmed in vitro as specific for CMV antigens.

This sequence was found in a woman aged 45-65 years in good health and CMV-seronegative. The chain uses TRBV14 and TRBJ2-3; 7 bases are a match to TRBD2. Sequenced: PBMCs. Here the CDR3 DNA reads TGTGCCAGCAGCCTACTAGCGACCTCGATGGGAACAGATACGCAGTATTTT. This gives the protein CASSLLATSMGTDTQYF.